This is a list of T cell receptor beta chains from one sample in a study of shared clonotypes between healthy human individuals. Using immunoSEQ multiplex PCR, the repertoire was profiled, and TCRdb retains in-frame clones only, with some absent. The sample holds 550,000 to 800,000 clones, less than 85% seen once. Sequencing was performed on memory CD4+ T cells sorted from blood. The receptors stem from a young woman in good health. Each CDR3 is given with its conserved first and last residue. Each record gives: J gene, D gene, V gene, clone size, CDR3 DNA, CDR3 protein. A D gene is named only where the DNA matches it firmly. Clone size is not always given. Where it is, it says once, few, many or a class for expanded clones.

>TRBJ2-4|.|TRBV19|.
TGTGCCAGTAGTGCCCTTGGGACCCCCCCGGACTTC
CASSALGTPPDF
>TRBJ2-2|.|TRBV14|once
TGTGCCAGCAGCCAAGATACCGGGGAGCTGTTTTTT
CASSQDTGELFF
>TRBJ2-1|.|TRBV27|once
TGTGCCAGCAGTTTAAATAGATACAATGAGCAGTTCTTC
CASSLNRYNEQFF
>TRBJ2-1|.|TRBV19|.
TGTGCCAGTAGTATTGTACTAGGGACGCACAATGAGCAGTTCTTC
CASSIVLGTHNEQFF
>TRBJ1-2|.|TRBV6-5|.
TGTGCCAGCAGTTACTCGGGCGGGAACTATGGCTACACCTTC
CASSYSGGNYGYTF
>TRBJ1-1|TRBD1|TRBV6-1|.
TGTGCCAGCAGTGAAGCGAGGACAGGGAACACTGAAGCTTTCTTT
CASSEARTGNTEAFF
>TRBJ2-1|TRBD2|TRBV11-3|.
TGTGCCAGCAGCTCCCCCTTGACTAGCGGGAGCTACAATGAGCAGTTCTTC
CASSSPLTSGSYNEQFF
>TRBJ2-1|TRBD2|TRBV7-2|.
TGTGCCAGCAGCTCAGATAGCGGGAAGTACAATGAGCAGTTCTTC
CASSSDSGKYNEQFF
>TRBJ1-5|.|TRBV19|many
TGTGCCAGTAGTATTGCCCCAGGGGATCAGCCCCAGCATTTT
CASSIAPGDQPQHF
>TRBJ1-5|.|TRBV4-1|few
TGCGCCAGCAGCCAAGGGGGATATAGCAATCAGCCCCAGCATTTT
CASSQGGYSNQPQHF
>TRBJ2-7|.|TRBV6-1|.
TGTGCCAGCAGTGAATCCTACAGATACGAGCAGTACTTC
CASSESYRYEQYF
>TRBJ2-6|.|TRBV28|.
TGTGCCAGCAGCCGAGTGAACAGGATGGTCCTATGGGGGGCCAACGTCCTGACTTTC
CASSRVNRMVLWGANVLTF
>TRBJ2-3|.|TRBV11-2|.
TGTGCCAGCAGGGTTGTGGGGCGTAGGACAGATACGCAGTATTTT
CASRVVGRRTDTQYF
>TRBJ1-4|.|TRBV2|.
TGTGCCAGTGCATATGAAAAACTGTTTTTT
CASAYEKLFF
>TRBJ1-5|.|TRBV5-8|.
TGTGCCAGCAGCAGGGCAGGACAGCTAAGCAATCAGCCCCAGCATTTT
CASSRAGQLSNQPQHF
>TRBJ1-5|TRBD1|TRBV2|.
TGTGCCAGCAGTGTTGGACAGGACCGCAATCAGCCCCAGCATTTT
CASSVGQDRNQPQHF
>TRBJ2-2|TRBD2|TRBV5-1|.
TGCGCCAGCAGCGGGAGGGTAGCGGGTTCGAACACCGGGGAGCTGTTTTTT
CASSGRVAGSNTGELFF
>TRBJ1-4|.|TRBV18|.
TGTGCCAGCTCACCCGGGACCGTGAATGAAAAACTGTTTTTT
CASSPGTVNEKLFF
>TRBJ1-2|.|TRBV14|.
TGTGCCAGCAGCCCCCAACAGGGAACCTATGGCTACACCTTC
CASSPQQGTYGYTF
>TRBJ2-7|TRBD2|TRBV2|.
TGTGCCAGCAGTATCAGGAGTTCTAGCGGCTACGAGCAGTACTTC
CASSIRSSSGYEQYF
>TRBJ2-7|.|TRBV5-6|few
TGTGCCAGCAGCGCGGACTACGAGCAGTACTTC
CASSADYEQYF
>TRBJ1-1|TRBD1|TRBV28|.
TGTGCCAGCAGCGCGGGGGACAGGGGGGGGCACACTGAAGCTTTCTTT
CASSAGDRGGHTEAFF
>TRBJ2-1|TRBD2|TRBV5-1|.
TGCGCCAGCTACGCTAGCGGATCCTACAATGAGCAGTTCTTC
CASYASGSYNEQFF
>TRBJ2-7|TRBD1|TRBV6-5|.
TGTGCCAGCAGTTCCGGCACAGGGGGCGGCTCCTACGAGCAGTACTTC
CASSSGTGGGSYEQYF
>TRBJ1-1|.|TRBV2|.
TGTGCCAGCAGTCTAAACGGGAAGAACACTGAAGCTTTCTTT
CASSLNGKNTEAFF
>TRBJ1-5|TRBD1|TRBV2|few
TGTGCCAGCAGCGGGGGACAGGGCGGAACTCAGCCCCAGCATTTT
CASSGGQGGTQPQHF
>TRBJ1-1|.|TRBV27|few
TGTGCCAGCAGTTTAAGCGGCCCGATGAACACTGAAGCTTTCTTT
CASSLSGPMNTEAFF
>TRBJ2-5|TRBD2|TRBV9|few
TGTGCCAGCAGCGCCGGACTAGCGGGAGGACCCCAGAAGACCCAGTACTTC
CASSAGLAGGPQKTQYF
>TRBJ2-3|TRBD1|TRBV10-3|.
TGTGCCATCAGGACAGGGGGCGCAGGATCAGATACGCAGTATTTT
CAIRTGGAGSDTQYF
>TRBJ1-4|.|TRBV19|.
TGTGCCAGTAGTATGGACGGGGATGCAACTAATGAAAAACTGTTTTTT
CASSMDGDATNEKLFF
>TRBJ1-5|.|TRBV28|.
TGTGCCAGCAGAACTGGCAATCAGCCCCAGCATTTT
CASRTGNQPQHF
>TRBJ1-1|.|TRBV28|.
TGTGCCAGCACACCCCCGGCTCCCACTGAAGCTTTCTTT
CASTPPAPTEAFF
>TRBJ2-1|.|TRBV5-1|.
TGCGCCAGCAGCAAAGATAGCGGTTCCTACAATGAGCAGTTCTTC
CASSKDSGSYNEQFF
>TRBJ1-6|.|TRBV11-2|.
TGTGCCAGCAGCCTACAGGGAGGCAGGTCACCCCTCCACTTT
CASSLQGGRSPLHF
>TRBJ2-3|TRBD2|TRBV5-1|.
TGCGCCAGCAGCTTCGCAGGACTAGCGGGGCTCACAGATACGCAGTATTTT
CASSFAGLAGLTDTQYF
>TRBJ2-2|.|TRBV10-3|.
TGTGCCATCAGACGGACTATAACCGGGGAGCTGTTTTTT
CAIRRTITGELFF